These 17 T cell receptor beta chains originate from one sample sequenced in a study of blood T cells in healthy people across ages. A J-beta primer mix and a sample-barcoded 5' primer were used in a second PCR of about 7 to 12 cycles. TCRdb fed the 5' RACE reads into MiXCR, producing one record per CDR3 protein. Of 800,000 or so distinct CDR3 sequences in the sample, less than 80% were seen once. Source material: blood. These receptors were collected from a man between 25 and 39 years old in good health.

This rearrangement joins TRBV6-5 to TRBJ2-5, with D possibly called TRBD1 or TRBD2 (5 bases each). Germline V lookup: CDR1 MNHEY, CDR2 SVGAGI. The CDR3 runs 14 residues. The germline V and J ends were trimmed by 2 bases and 11 bases, with 18 bases remaining between them. Here the CDR3 reads CASSYNPDGAGQYF. The CDR3 DNA reads as TGTGCCAGCAGTTACAATCCGGACGGGGCCGGGCAGTACTTC.

In this sample, this clonotype turned up many times. The chain employs TRBV24-1 and TRBJ2-5; 10 bases map to TRBD2. V shed 4 bases, J shed 2 bases, and the junction held 12 bases outside the gene matches. The CDR3 loop spans 18 amino acids. The germline V gene has CDR1 KGHDR and CDR2 SFDVKD. The CDR3 loop is CATSDPASGGVLQETQYF. The CDR3, as DNA: TGTGCCACCAGTGACCCAGCTAGCGGGGGCGTACTACAAGAGACCCAGTACTTC.

This clonotype was detected a few times. V and J are TRBV4-2 and TRBJ2-5; 12 nucleotides align to TRBD2. With V trimmed by 4 bases and J by 11 bases, 14 bases remained unmatched. Germline V gives CDR1 LGHNA, CDR2 YNFKEQ. The CDR3 sequence is 16 residues long. The CDR3 here is CASSRPRTSGVVEQYF. CDR3 nucleotide sequence: TGTGCCAGCAGCCGACCGCGGACTAGCGGGGTCGTGGAGCAGTACTTC.

There are a few counts of this clonotype. The genes are TRBV30 and TRBJ1-2; D perhaps matches TRBD1 (5 bases). The CDR3 has 13 residues. V gave up 4 bases and J gave up 7 bases, with 16 bases separating them. Germline CDR1 reads GTSNPN; CDR2 reads SVGIG (reference sequence). CDR3 sequence reads: CAWTLRGVGGYTF. The CDR3 nucleotides read TGTGCCTGGACCCTGAGAGGGGTTGGTGGCTACACCTTC.

The chain couples TRBV6-1 to TRBJ2-2, with D unresolved. The CDR3 contains 12 residues. Germline V gene data show CDR1 as MNHNS and CDR2 as SASEGT. V was trimmed by 7 bases and J by 4 bases, leaving 7 bases between them. CDR3 loop: CASKNSTGELFF. In DNA form, the CDR3 reads TGTGCCAGCAAGAACAGCACCGGGGAGCTGTTTTTT.

As regards this clonotype: The junction departs from germline at one end; a sequencing error may be responsible. V gene TRBV7-2 combines with J gene TRBJ2-7; 12 nucleotides line up with TRBD1. The CDR3 runs 15 residues. Germline V lookup: CDR1 SGHTA, CDR2 FQGNSA. The CDR3 protein is CASSTLGQGAGAQNF. In DNA, the CDR3 is TGTGCCAGCAGCACCCTGGGACAGGGGGCGGGAGCCCAGAACTTC.

The chain carries TRBV24-1 and TRBJ2-4; perhaps TRBD1 as D (6 bases). The J call may be incorrect, as the DNA end agrees better with TRBJ2-7. CDR1 is KGHDR and CDR2 is SFDVKD in the germline V gene. CDR3 size: 14 residues. The CDR3 bases are TGTGCCACCAGTGATACAGGGCCCTCCTACGAGCAGTACTTC. The encoded protein is CATSDTGPSYEQYF.

This clonotype occurred a few times. The chain combines TRBV6-6 with TRBJ2-3, with TRBD2 matching over 7 bases. From germline, CDR1 is MNHNY and CDR2 SVGAGI (reference sequence). This CDR3 is built from 13 residues. V lost 2 bases and J lost 6; bases outside the gene matches: 2. The CDR3 nucleotides read TGTGCCAGCAGTTACGGGGAGGGGGATACGCAGTATTTT. This translates into CASSYGEGDTQYF.

This chain uses TRBV7-8 with TRBJ1-5; no clear D gene. The CDR3 consists of 14 residues. Between the trimmed V and J ends, which lost 2 bases and 3 bases, there was a span of 8 bases. In germline, CDR1 is SGHVS, CDR2 FQNEAQ. The DNA of the CDR3 is TGTGCCAGCAGCTTACGCCAGTACAATCAGCCCCAGCATTTT. Amino acid sequence: CASSLRQYNQPQHF.

The chain recombines TRBV28 with TRBJ2-2, with 8 bases that match TRBD1. The CDR3 length is 13 residues. CDR1 is MDHEN and CDR2 is SYDVKM in the germline V gene. V was pared by 8 bases and J by 5 bases, with 4 bases of the junction left unmatched. The CDR3 nucleotides read TGTGCCAGCTGGCGGACAGGGACCGGGGAGCTGTTTTTT. As protein: CASWRTGTGELFF.

The chain has TRBV6-2 or TRBV6-3 and TRBJ2-4, with 10 bases lining up with TRBD2. CDR3 length equals 15 residues. The trim removed 6 bases at V and 0 bases at J, leaving 2 bases unmatched. Germline lookup yields CDR1 MNHEY and CDR2 SVGEGT. The CDR3 reads CASRERGGAKNIQYF. The CDR3 DNA sequence: TGTGCCAGCAGGGAGCGGGGGGGAGCCAAAAACATTCAGTACTTC.

The chain couples TRBV6-2 or TRBV6-3 to TRBJ2-1; the D is unclear. Germline CDR1 reads MNHEY; CDR2 reads SVGEGT. This CDR3 spans 13 amino acids. V was trimmed by 0 bases and J by 6 bases, leaving 6 bases between them. The CDR3 is CASSYSFSNEQFF. CDR3 in DNA: TGTGCCAGCAGTTACTCGTTCAGCAATGAGCAGTTCTTC.

This clonotype appeared a few times. This chain connects TRBV27 to TRBJ2-7; TRBD2 agrees at 10 bases. The length of the CDR3 is 16 residues. Germline V CDR1 and CDR2: MNHEY, SMNVEV (reference sequence). The V gene end was trimmed by 3 bases and the J gene end by 2 bases; junction bases not matched to a gene: 7. CDR3 sequence (DNA): TGTGCCAGCAGTTTTGTAGCGGGGGGACACACCTACGAGCAGTACTTC. Translation: CASSFVAGGHTYEQYF.

This chain uses TRBV12-3 or TRBV12-4 with TRBJ2-3; D not certain. This CDR3 has 14 residues. Trimming removed 5 bases at V and 2 bases at J, with 11 bases between. The chain's CDR3 is CASSPLLLTDTQYF. DNA for the CDR3: TGTGCCAGCAGTCCACTACTCCTCACAGATACGCAGTATTTT.

This clonotype was detected only a few times. J is TRBJ2-1 and V is TRBV7-2; D is ambiguous. The V gene's germline CDR1 is SGHTA and CDR2 FQGNSA. Trimming removed 4 bases at V and 3 bases at J, with 10 bases between. The CDR3 covers 14 residues. The CDR3, as DNA: TGTGCCAGCAGCTCCGATCCGGGCTACAATGAGCAGTTCTTC. This codes for CASSSDPGYNEQFF.

This chain links TRBV5-5 with TRBJ2-4; 7 bases align to TRBD1. The germline V gene has CDR1 SGHKS and CDR2 YYEKEE (reference sequence). Trimming at V came to 2 bases and at J to 0 bases, leaving 14 bases not matched to a gene. The CDR3 extends over 19 amino acids. The CDR3 nucleotides are TGTGCCAGCAGCTTTACAGGGGCCCCCTATAACCTAGCCAAAAACATTCAGTACTTC. This gives the protein CASSFTGAPYNLAKNIQYF. The variable domain in full, with the rest retrieved from reference TRBV5-5 and TRBJ2-4, is DAGVTQSPTHLIKTRGQQVTLRCSPISGHKSVSWYQQVLGQGPQFIFQYYEKEERGRGNFPDRFSARQFPNYSSELNVNALLLGDSALYLCASSFTGAPYNLAKNIQYFGAGTRLSVL.

The rearrangement joins TRBV5-6 to TRBJ2-7; TRBD1 matches 10 bases. V shed 4 bases, J shed 3 bases, and the junction held 10 bases outside the gene matches. CDR1 is SGHDT, CDR2 YYEEEE, per germline. The CDR3 extends over 16 amino acids. CDR3: CASSPVMTGGFYEQYF. The CDR3 nucleotides are TGTGCCAGCAGCCCGGTGATGACAGGGGGCTTCTACGAGCAGTACTTC.